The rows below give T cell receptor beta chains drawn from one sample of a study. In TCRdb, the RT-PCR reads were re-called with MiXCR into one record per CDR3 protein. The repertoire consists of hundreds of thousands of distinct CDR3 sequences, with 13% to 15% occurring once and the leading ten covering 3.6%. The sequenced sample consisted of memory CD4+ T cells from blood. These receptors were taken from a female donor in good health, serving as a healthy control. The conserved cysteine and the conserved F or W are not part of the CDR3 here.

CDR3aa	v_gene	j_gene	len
ASSDVGGKLF	TRBV6-5	TRBJ1-4	10
AWAETGSEQY	TRBV30	TRBJ2-7	10
ASSPGLAGHNNEQF	TRBV4-1	TRBJ2-1	14
ASSALPTGGDTQY	TRBV6-4	TRBJ2-3	13
ASSSTGLPQGDTQY	TRBV7-2	TRBJ2-3	14
ASSFLQGNYGYT	TRBV9	TRBJ1-2	12
ASGEVPSGPQY	TRBV24-1	TRBJ2-5	11
SAEGLAGGFSTDTQY	TRBV20-1	TRBJ2-3	15
ASSRVPTGGGGSGELF	TRBV4-3	TRBJ2-2	16
SVARTVQETQY	TRBV29-1	TRBJ2-5	11
ASSLGGGYGYT	TRBV5-6	TRBJ1-2	11
ASSLKPPGTGLTDTQY	TRBV11-2	TRBJ2-3	16
SARDPRIAGDNEQF	TRBV20-1	TRBJ2-1	14
SARDPLAGGSGYEQY	TRBV20-1	TRBJ2-7	15
SAPTGGEGEQY	TRBV20-1	TRBJ2-7	11
ASSLNSGGGETQY	TRBV7-2	TRBJ2-5	13
SAKGQVMNTEAF	TRBV20-1	TRBJ1-1	12
ASSYLPEAF	TRBV6-8	TRBJ1-1	9
ASSYSPSDTQY	TRBV6-5	TRBJ2-3	11
AISDTGHNPHEQY	TRBV10-3	TRBJ2-7	13
SVEGHLKGAF	TRBV29-1	TRBJ1-1	10
ASSINPGTEAF	TRBV12-3/TRBV12-4	TRBJ1-1	11
SASPLGTSGKETQY	TRBV20-1	TRBJ2-5	14
SVAGQAETQY	TRBV29-1	TRBJ2-5	10
ASSDSTRSGETQY	TRBV6-1	TRBJ2-5	13
ASSEGTGVNNSPLH	TRBV9	TRBJ1-6	14
ASSTSSGRTYNEQF	TRBV19	TRBJ2-1	14
ASSSSENTEAF	TRBV7-2	TRBJ1-1	11
ASSLAGNSPLH	TRBV7-9	TRBJ1-6	11
SAYKRTSGPYNEQF	TRBV20-1	TRBJ2-1	14
ASSYQLAAGETQY	TRBV5-1	TRBJ2-5	13
ASNYNPGSGRETQY	TRBV5-1	TRBJ2-5	14
ASSSQPGTAAGAIYEQY	TRBV5-1	TRBJ2-7	17
ASSPTAGTHEQF	TRBV5-1	TRBJ2-1	12
ASSSNRGAQY	TRBV7-2	TRBJ2-3	10
ASSDGTSGINEQF	TRBV5-1	TRBJ2-1	13
ASSPPHDPYEQY	TRBV18	TRBJ2-7	12
ATSQGLAGYT	TRBV24-1	TRBJ1-2	10
AISSTLDTQY	TRBV10-3	TRBJ2-3	10
AWSWQNTEAF	TRBV30	TRBJ1-1	10
ASIPPSGQGVTGELF	TRBV28	TRBJ2-2	15
ATSDPRSGEVGALF	TRBV24-1	TRBJ2-2	14
ASSQVAGGLDEQF	TRBV4-2	TRBJ2-1	13
ASSMAAPQPQH	TRBV12-3/TRBV12-4	TRBJ1-5	11
ASSLDRGGTDTQY	TRBV9	TRBJ2-3	13
SARDPRQGGNTIY	TRBV20-1	TRBJ1-3	13
AISESTAGGTDTQY	TRBV10-3	TRBJ2-3	14
ASSPGRRGTFNNEQF	TRBV6-5	TRBJ2-1	15